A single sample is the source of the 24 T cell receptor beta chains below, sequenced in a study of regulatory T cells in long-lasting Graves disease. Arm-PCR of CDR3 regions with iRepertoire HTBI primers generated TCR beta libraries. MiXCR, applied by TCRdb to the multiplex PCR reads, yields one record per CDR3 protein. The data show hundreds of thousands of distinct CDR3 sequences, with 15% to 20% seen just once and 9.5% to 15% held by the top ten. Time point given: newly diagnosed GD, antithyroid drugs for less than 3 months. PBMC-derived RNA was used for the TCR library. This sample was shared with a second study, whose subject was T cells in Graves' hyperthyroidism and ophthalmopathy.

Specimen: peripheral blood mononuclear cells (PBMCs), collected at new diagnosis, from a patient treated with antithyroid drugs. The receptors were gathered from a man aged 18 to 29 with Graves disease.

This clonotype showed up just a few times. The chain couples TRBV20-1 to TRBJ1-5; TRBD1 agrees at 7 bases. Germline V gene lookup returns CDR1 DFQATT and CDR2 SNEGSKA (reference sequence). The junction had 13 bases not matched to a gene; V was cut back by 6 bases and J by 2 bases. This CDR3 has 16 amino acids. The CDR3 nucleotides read TGCAGTGCCCAGAGAGGAGGGGGCGTGGGCAATCAGCCCCAGCATTTT. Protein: CSAQRGGGVGNQPQHF.

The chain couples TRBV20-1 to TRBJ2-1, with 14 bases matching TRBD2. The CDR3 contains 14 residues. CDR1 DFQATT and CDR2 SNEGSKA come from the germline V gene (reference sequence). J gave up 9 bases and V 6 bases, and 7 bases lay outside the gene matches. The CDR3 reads CSAEGLAGVFEQFF. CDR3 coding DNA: TGCAGTGCCGAGGGACTAGCGGGAGTTTTTGAGCAGTTCTTC.

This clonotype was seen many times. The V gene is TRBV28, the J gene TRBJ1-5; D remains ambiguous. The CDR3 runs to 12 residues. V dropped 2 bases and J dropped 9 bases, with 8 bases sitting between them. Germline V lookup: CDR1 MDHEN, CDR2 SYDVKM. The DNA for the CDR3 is TGTGCCAGCAGTTTACCCCTTGCGCCCCAGCATTTT. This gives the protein CASSLPLAPQHF.

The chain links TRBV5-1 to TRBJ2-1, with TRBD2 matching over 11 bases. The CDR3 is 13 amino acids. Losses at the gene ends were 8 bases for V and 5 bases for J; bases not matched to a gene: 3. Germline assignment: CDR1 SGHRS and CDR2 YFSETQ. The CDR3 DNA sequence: TGCGCCAGTGGGACTAGCGGAGACAATGAGCAGTTCTTC. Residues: CASGTSGDNEQFF.

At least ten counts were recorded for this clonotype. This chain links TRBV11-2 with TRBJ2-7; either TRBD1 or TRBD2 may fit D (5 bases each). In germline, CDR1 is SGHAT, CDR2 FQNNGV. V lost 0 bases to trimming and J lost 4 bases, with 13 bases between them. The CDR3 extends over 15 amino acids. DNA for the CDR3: TGTGCCAGCAGCTTAGATCGGGGACCGGCTTACGAGCAGTACTTC. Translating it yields CASSLDRGPAYEQYF.

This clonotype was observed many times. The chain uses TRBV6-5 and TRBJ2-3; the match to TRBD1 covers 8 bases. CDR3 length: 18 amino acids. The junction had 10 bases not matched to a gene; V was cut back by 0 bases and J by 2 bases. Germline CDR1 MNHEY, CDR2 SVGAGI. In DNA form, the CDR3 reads TGTGCCAGCAGTTACTCCCACCCCGGGACAGGCCCCACAGATACGCAGTATTTT. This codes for CASSYSHPGTGPTDTQYF.

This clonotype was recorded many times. The CDR3 DNA sequence: TGCAGTGCTAGAGCCGACAATGAGCAGTTCTTC. Its translation is CSARADNEQFF. The J gene is TRBJ2-1, the V gene TRBV20-1; D gene unclear. Deletions cut 1 base from V and 5 bases from J, with 3 bases between. The CDR3 covers 11 residues. Germline V gene lookup returns CDR1 DFQATT and CDR2 SNEGSKA (reference sequence).

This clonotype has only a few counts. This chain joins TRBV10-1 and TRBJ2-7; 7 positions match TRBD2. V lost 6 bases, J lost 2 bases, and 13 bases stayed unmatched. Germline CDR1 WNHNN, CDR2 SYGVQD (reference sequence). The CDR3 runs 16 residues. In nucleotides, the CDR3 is TGCGCCAGCAGGCCGCCCGTCCCCGGGAGGACCTACGAGCAGTACTTC. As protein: CASRPPVPGRTYEQYF.

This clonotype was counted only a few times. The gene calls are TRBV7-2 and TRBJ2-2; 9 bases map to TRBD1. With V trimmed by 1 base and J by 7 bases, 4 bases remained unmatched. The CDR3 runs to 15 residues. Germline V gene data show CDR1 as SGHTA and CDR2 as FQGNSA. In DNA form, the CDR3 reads TGTGCCAGCAGCTTAGACACAGGGGGCATCGGGGAGCTGTTTTTT. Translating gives CASSLDTGGIGELFF.

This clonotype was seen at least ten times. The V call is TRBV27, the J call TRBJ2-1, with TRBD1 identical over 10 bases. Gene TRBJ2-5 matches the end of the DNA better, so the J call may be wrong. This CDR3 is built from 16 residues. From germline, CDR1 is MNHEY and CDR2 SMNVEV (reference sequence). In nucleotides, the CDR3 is TGTGCCAGCAGTACATCCGGGACAGGGGTTTCGAAGACCCAGTACTTC. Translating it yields CASSTSGTGVSKTQYF.

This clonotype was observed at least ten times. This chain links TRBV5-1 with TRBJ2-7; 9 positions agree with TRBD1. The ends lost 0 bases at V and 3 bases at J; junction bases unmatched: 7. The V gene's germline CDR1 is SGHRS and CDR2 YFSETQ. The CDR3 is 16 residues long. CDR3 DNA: TGCGCCAGCAGCTTGGCCCTAGGGACAGGGCGCTACGAGCAGTACTTC. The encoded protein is CASSLALGTGRYEQYF. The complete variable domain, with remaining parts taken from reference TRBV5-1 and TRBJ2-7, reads KAGVTQTPRYLIKTRGQQVTLSCSPISGHRSVSWYQQTPGQGLQFLFEYFSETQRNKGNFPGRFSGRQFSNSRSEMNVSTLELGDSALYLCASSLALGTGRYEQYFGPGTRLTVT.

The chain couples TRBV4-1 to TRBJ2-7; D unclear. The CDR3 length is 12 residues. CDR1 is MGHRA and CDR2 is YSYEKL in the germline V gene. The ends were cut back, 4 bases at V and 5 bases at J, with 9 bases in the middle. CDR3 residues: CASSPNLNEQYF. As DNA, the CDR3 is TGCGCCAGCAGCCCGAACTTGAACGAGCAGTACTTC.

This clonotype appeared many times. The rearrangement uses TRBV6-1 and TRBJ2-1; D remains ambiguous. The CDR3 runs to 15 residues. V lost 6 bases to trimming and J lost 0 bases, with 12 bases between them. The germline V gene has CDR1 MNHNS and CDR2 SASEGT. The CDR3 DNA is TGTGCCAGCAGCCCCGGGCTTAGCTCCTACAATGAGCAGTTCTTC. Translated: CASSPGLSSYNEQFF.

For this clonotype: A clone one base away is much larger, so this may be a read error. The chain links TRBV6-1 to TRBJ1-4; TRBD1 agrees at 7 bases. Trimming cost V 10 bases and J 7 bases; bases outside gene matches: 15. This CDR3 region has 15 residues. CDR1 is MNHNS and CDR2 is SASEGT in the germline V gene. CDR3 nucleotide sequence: TGTGCCACCAGGGGGGCAGGGGGAAGGGGTGAAAAACTGTTTTTT. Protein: CATRGAGGRGEKLFF.

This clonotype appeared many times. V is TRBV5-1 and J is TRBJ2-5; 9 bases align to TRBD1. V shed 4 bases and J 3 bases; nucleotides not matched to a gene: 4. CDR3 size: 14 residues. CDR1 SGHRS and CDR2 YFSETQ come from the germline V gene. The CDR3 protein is CASSMGQGEETQYF. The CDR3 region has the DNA TGCGCCAGCAGCATGGGACAGGGTGAAGAGACCCAGTACTTC.

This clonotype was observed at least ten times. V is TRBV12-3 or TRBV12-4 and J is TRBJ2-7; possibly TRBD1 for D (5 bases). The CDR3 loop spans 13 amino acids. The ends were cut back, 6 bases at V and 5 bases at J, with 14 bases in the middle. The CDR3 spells CASSRQGRHEQYF. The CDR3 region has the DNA TGTGCCAGCAGCCGTCAGGGTCGGCACGAGCAGTACTTC.

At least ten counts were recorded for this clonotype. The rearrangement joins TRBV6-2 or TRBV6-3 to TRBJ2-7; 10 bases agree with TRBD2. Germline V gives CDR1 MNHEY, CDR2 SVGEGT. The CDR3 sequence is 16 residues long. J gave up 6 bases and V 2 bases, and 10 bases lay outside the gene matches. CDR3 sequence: CASSYELAGASSEQYF. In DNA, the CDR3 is TGTGCCAGCAGTTACGAGCTAGCGGGAGCTTCCAGCGAGCAGTACTTC.

CDR3 region: CASSYTSGRSQETQYF. Here the CDR3 DNA reads TGTGCCAGCAGCTACACTAGCGGGAGATCTCAAGAGACCCAGTACTTC. The chain combines TRBV13 with TRBJ2-5; 11 bases match TRBD2. V dropped 4 bases and J dropped 2; count of bases not matched to a gene: 6. The CDR3 has 16 amino acids. From germline, CDR1 is PRHDT and CDR2 FYEKMQ (reference sequence).

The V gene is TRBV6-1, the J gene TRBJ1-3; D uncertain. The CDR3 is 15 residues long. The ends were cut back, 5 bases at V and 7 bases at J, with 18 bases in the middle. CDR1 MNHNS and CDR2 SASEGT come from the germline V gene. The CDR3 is CASSPDGTSWNTIYF. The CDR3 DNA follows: TGTGCCAGCAGTCCTGACGGAACCTCTTGGAACACCATATATTTT.

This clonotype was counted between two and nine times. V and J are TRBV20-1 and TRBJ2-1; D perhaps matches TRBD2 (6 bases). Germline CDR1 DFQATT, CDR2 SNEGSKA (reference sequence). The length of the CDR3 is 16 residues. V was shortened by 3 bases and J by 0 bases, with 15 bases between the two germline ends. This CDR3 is CSASGPSVSSYNEQFF. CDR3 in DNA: TGCAGTGCTAGTGGGCCTAGCGTGAGCTCCTACAATGAGCAGTTCTTC.

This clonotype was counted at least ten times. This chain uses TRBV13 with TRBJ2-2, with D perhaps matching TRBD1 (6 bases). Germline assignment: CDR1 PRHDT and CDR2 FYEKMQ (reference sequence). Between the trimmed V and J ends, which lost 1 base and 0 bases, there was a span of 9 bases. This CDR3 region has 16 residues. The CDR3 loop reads CASSLVKGANTGELFF. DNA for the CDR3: TGTGCCAGCAGCTTAGTGAAGGGGGCGAACACCGGGGAGCTGTTTTTT.

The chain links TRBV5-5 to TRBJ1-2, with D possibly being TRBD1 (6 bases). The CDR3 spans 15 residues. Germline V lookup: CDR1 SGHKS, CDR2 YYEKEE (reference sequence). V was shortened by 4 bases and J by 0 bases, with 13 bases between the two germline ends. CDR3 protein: CASSEMDSPNYGYTF. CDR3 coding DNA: TGTGCCAGCAGCGAGATGGACAGTCCTAACTATGGCTACACCTTC.

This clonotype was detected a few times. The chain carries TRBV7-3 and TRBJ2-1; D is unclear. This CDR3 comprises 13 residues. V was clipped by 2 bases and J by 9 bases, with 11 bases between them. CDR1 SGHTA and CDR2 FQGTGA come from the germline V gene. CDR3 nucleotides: TGTGCCAGCAGCTTATACCAGCCCAGTGAGCAGTTCTTC. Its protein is CASSLYQPSEQFF.

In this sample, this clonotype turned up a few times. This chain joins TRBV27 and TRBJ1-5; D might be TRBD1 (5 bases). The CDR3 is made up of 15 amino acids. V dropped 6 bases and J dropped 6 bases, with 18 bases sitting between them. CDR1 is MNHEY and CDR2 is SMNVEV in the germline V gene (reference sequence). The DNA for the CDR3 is TGTGCCAGCAGGGTCGGGACGGATGGAGGTCAGCCCCAGCATTTT. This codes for CASRVGTDGGQPQHF.